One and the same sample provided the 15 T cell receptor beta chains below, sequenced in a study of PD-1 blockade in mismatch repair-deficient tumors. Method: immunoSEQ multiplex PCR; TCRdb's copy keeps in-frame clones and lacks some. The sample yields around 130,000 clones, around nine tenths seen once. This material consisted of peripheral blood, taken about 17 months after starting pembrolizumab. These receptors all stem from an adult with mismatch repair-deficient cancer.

The DNA for the CDR3 is TGTGCCAGCAGCTCTAGCGGATCCTACGAGCAGTACTTC. It codes for CASSSSGSYEQYF. The J gene is TRBJ2-7, the V gene TRBV9; 7 bases are shared with TRBD2. Unmatched junction bases numbered 2, after V lost 4 bases and J lost 1 base. Germline V CDR1 and CDR2: SGDLS, YYNGEE. The CDR3 sequence is 13 residues long.

CDR3 nucleotides: TGTGCCAGCGGTCAAGGTCCGAACACCGGGGAGCTGTTTTTT. Amino acid sequence: CASGQGPNTGELFF. J is TRBJ2-2 and V is TRBV6-5; D gene uncertain. V gave up 8 bases and J gave up 0 bases, with 10 bases separating them. CDR3 size: 14 residues. Germline CDR1 MNHEY, CDR2 SVGAGI.

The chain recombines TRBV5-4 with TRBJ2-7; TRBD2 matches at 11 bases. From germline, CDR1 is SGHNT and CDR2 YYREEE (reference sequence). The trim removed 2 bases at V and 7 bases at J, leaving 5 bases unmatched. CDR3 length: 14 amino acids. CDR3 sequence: CASSFTSGRGEQYF. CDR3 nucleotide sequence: TGTGCCAGCAGCTTCACTAGCGGGAGAGGTGAGCAGTACTTC.

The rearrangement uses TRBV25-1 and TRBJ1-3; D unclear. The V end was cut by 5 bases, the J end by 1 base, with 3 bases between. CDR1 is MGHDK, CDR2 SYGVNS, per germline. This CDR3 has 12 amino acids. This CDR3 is CASSISGNTIYF. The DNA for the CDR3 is TGTGCCAGCAGTATATCTGGAAACACCATATATTTT. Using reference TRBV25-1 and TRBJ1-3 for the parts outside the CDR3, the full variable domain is EADIYQTPRYLVIGTGKKITLECSQTMGHDKMYWYQQDPGMELHLIHYSYGVNSTEKGDLSSESTVSRIRTEHFPLTLESARPSHTSQYLCASSISGNTIYFGEGSWLTVV.

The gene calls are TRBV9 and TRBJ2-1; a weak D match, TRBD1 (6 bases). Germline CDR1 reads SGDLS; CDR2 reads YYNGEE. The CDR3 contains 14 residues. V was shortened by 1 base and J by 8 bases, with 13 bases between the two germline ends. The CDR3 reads CASSVTGYRDEQFF. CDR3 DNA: TGTGCCAGCAGCGTAACAGGGTATCGGGATGAGCAGTTCTTC.

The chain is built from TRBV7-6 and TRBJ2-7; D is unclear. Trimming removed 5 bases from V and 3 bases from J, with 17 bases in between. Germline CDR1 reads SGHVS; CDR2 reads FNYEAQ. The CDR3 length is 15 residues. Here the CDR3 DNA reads TGTGCCAGCAGCATAAATCCTAGTGGTGACTACGAGCAGTACTTC. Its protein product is CASSINPSGDYEQYF.

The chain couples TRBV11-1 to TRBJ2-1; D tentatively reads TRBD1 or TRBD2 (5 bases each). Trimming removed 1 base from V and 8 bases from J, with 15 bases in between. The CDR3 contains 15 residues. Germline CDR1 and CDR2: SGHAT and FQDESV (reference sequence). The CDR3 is CASSLDGTRVDEQFF. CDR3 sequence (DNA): TGTGCCAGCAGCTTAGACGGGACGCGGGTCGATGAGCAGTTCTTC.

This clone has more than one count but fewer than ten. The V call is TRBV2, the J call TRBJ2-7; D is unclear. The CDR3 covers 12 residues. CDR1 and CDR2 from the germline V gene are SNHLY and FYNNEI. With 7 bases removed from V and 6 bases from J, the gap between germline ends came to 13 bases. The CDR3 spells CASTASGSEQYF. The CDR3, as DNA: TGTGCCAGCACAGCGAGTGGGTCCGAGCAGTACTTC.

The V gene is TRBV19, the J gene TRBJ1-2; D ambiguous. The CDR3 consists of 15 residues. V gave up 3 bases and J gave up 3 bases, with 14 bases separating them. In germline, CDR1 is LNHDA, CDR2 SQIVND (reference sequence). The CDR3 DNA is TGTGCCAGTAGTATGGTTGGAGTAAACTACTATGGCTACACCTTC. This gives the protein CASSMVGVNYYGYTF.

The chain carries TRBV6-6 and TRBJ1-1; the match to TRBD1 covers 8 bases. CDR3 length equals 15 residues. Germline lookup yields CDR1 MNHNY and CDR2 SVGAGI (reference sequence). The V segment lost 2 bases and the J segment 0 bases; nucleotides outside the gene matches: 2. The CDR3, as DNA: TGTGCCAGCAGTTACGCGACAGGGGTGAACACTGAAGCTTTCTTT. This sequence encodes CASSYATGVNTEAFF.

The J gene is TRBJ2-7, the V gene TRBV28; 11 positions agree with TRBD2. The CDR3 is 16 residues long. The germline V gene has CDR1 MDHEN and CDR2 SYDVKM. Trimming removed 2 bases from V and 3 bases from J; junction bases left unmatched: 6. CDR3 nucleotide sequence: TGTGCCAGCAGTTTAAGGGGACTAGCGGCAAGCTACGAGCAGTACTTC. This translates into CASSLRGLAASYEQYF. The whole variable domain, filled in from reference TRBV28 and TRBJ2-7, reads DVKVTQSSRYLVKRTGEKVFLECVQDMDHENMFWYRQDPGLGLRLIYFSYDVKMKEKGDIPEGYSVSREKKERFSLILESASTNQTSMYLCASSLRGLAASYEQYFGPGTRLTVT.

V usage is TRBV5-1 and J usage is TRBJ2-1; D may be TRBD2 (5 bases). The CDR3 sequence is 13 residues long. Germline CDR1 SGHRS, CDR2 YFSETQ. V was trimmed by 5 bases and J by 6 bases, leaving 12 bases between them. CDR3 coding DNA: TGCGCCAGCAGGGTCGGGGAGTCCAATGAGCAGTTCTTC. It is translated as CASRVGESNEQFF.

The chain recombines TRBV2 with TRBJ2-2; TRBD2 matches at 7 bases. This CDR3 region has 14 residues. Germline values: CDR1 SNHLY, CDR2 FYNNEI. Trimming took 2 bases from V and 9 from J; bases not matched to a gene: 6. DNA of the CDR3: TGTGCCAGCAGTGAAAAAATAGCGGGCCGGGAGCTGTTTTTT. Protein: CASSEKIAGRELFF.

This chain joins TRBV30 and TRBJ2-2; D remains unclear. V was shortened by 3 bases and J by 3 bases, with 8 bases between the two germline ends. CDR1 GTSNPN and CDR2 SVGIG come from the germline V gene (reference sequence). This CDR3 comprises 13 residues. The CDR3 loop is CAWRHEDTGELFF. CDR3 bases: TGTGCCTGGAGGCACGAGGACACCGGGGAGCTGTTTTTT.

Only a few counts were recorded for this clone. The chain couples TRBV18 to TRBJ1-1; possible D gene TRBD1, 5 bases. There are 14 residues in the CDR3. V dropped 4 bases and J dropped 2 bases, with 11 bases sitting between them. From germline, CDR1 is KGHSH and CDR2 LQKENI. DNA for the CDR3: TGTGCCAGCTCACAGGACGGGGCAAACACTGAAGCTTTCTTT. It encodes CASSQDGANTEAFF. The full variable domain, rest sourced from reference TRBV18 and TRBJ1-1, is NAGVMQNPRHLVRRRGQEARLRCSPMKGHSHVYWYRQLPEEGLKFMVYLQKENIIDESGMPKERFSAEFPKEGPSILRIQQVVRGDSAAYFCASSQDGANTEAFFGQGTRLTVV.